This T cell receptor (beta chain) originates from a study of blood T cell repertoires in COVID-19. The overall study: Samples came from the United States, Italy and Spain, spanning acute and convalescent COVID-19. From T cells, B-cell-depleted T cells, or PBMCs came the material, which was cDNA or gDNA.

Per the original methods: Reference gene primer amplification in the assay estimated nucleated cell counts. The table came from immunoSEQ multiplex PCR; TCRdb's copy has only in-frame clones and leaves some out. That table furnishes V, J and clone size, whereas the DNA furnished D and trimming. The data contain about 160,000 clones, about 91% of them singletons. The germline gives CDR1 SGHDN, CDR2 FVKESK. There are 15 residues in the CDR3. V was clipped by 1 base and J by 7 bases; unmatched bases: 7. The sequence came from a woman aged 55-70 years who had recovered from COVID-19. V usage is TRBV14 and J usage is TRBJ2-4; 7 nucleotides agree with TRBD2. The sequenced sample was peripheral blood. The DNA for the CDR3 is TGTGCCAGCAGCCAAGCCGGGGGGAACCGGAACATTCAGTACTTC. Translating it yields CASSQAGGNRNIQYF.